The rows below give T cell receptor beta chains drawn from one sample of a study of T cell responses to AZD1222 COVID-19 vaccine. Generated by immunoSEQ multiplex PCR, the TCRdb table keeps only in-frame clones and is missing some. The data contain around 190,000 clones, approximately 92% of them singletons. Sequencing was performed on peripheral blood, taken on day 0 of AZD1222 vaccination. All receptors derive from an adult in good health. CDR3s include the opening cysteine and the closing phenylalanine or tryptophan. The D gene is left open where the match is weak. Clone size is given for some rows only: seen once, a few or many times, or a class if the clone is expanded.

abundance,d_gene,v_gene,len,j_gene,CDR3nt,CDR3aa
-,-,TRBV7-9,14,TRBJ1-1,TGTGCCAGCAGCCCAGGGAATTTAGGCACTGAAGCTTTCTTT,CASSPGNLGTEAFF
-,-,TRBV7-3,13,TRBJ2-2,TGTGCCAGCAGCTTAAGTGGCACCGGGGAGCTGTTTTTT,CASSLSGTGELFF
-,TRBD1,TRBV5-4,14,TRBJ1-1,TGTGCCAGCAGCTTGGACAGGGGACTCACTGAAGCTTTCTTT,CASSLDRGLTEAFF
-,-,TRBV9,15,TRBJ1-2,TGTGCCAGCAGCGTAGATGGACAACATAACTATGGCTACACCTTC,CASSVDGQHNYGYTF
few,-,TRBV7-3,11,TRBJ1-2,TGTGCCAGCAGCACGGACAGTTTCTACACCTTC,CASSTDSFYTF
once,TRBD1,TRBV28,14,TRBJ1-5,TGTGCCAGCAGTTTTCTAGGACAGGCTCAGCCCCAGCATTTT,CASSFLGQAQPQHF
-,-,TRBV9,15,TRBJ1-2,TGTGCCAGCAGACCACAACTCCAGGGTAACTATGGCTACACCTTC,CASRPQLQGNYGYTF
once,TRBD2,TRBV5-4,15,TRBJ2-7,TGTGCCAGCAGCTTACCCGGGACTAGACAAGACGAGCAGTACTTC,CASSLPGTRQDEQYF
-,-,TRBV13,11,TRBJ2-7,TGTGCCAGCAGCTTTCGTTACGAGCAGTACTTC,CASSFRYEQYF
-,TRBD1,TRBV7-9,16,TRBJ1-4,TGTGCCAGCAGCGCAGGGGACAGGGGAGGTAATGAAAAACTGTTTTTT,CASSAGDRGGNEKLFF
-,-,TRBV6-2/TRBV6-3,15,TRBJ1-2,TGTGCCAGCAGTTACTCGGGCACAACACGGGATGGCTACACCTTC,CASSYSGTTRDGYTF
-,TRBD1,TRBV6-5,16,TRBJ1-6,TGTGCCAGCAGTTACTCGAAGGGACAGGGGATTTCACCCCTCCACTTT,CASSYSKGQGISPLHF
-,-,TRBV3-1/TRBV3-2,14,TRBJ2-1,TGTGCCAGCAGCCAGTGGACAGACGACAATGAGCAGTTCTTC,CASSQWTDDNEQFF
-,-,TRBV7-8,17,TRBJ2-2,TGTGCCAGCAGCGCCACCGGGACACACGTTTTCACCGGGGAGCTGTTTTTT,CASSATGTHVFTGELFF
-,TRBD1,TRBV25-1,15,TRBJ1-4,TGTGCCAGCAGTTCAGGGGGCTGGGGTAATGAAAAACTGTTTTTT,CASSSGGWGNEKLFF
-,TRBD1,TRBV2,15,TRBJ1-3,TGTGCCAGCAGTGGACAGGGGGGATTTGGAAACACCATATATTTT,CASSGQGGFGNTIYF